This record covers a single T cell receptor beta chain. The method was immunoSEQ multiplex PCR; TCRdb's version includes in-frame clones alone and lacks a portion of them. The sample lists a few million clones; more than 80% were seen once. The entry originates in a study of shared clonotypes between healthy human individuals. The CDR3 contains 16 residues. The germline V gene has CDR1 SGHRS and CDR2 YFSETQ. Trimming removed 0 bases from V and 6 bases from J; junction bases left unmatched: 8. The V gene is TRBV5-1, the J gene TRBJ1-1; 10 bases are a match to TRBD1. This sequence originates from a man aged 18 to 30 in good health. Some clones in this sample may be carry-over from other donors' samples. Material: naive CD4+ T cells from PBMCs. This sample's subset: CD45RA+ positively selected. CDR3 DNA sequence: TGCGCCAGCAGCTTGGCCGGGGGGACAGGGGAGGCTGAAGCTTTCTTT. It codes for CASSLAGGTGEAEAFF.